This T cell receptor beta chain is drawn from a study of blood T cell repertoires in COVID-19 (dated by TCRdb to the early 2020s). Background for the entire study: Collaborator samples came from the United States, Italy and Spain and covered acute and convalescent phases of COVID-19. The material from the prospective study consisted of cDNA or gDNA derived from T cells, B-cell-depleted T cells, or PBMCs. Deeply sampled blood TCRbeta repertoires from subjects exposed to, actively infected with, or recovered from COVID-19 were included in the dataset. The repertoires were released in a freely available public database meant as a resource for research on the immune response to SARS-CoV-2. Samples were obtained from the ongoing ImmuneRACE study (first 160 participants) and from 1,254 subjects provided by 6 global collaborators. A de-identified subject ID, COVID-19 status, age in years and sex were almost always included in the sample metadata. HLA class I and class II types, where available, came from metadata supplied by the sample provider rather than from assay-based typing. The full study reports these points: Clinical and demographic metadata were provided uncurated, with the amount varying by source and participant.

Collaborating institutions collected whole blood in K2EDTA tubes following their own protocols. Collaborator samples were shipped for TCRbeta analysis as frozen whole blood, isolated PBMCs, or DNA extracted from either sample type. For this clone: The antigen this receptor binds is unknown. Per-base qualities were not stored, and no clone one base away is much larger.

The immunoSEQ Assay, a bias-controlled multiplex PCR, was used to amplify TCRbeta CDR3 regions from genomic DNA. As for how the authors treated the data: Nucleated cell counts per sample were estimated from amplification of reference gene primers within the assay. To quantify the absolute abundance of each unique TCRbeta CDR3 rearrangement, sequence reads were collapsed and filtered. For each sample, productive Simpson clonality was calculated by taking the square root of Simpson's diversity index across productive rearrangements. TCRdb holds this immuneACCESS table with in-frame rearrangements only. Some clones are missing; in checked studies, unresolved V genes explain under half, and the rest has no known cause. V and J calls and clone size are given by that table; D and trimming were obtained from the DNA. For this sample the table gives fewer than 150,000 clones, of which roughly 80% were detected only once. The ten biggest clones cover 15% to 20% of the sample.

Here V drops 6 bases and J drops 2 bases, and the junction holds 4 bases not matched to any gene. The CDR3 holds 15 amino acids from the cysteine to the phenylalanine. CDR3 DNA is the only sequence kept; it has 45 bases, read in frame from the first base. From a lookup of the germline V gene (reference sequence), CDR1 and CDR2 are MNHEY and SMNVEV. The chain is encoded by TRBV27 joined to TRBJ2-1; 10 of the junction bases match TRBD2. The sequenced sample was peripheral blood. This clonotype was sampled from a woman between 50 and 59 years old with acute or convalescent COVID-19. The encoded CDR3 is CASRVAGGPYNEQFF. The base sequence is TGTGCCAGCAGAGTAGCGGGGGGCCCCTACAATGAGCAGTTCTTC.